The 30 T cell receptor beta chains given below trace back to one sample, sequenced in a study of T cell responses to AZD1222 COVID-19 vaccine. Sequencing was performed with immunoSEQ multiplex PCR; in TCRdb, only in-frame clones are kept and a portion is missing. Of 53,000 or so clones detected, approximately 86% appear once; the ten largest clones hold approximately 7%. The material sequenced was peripheral blood, taken 28 days after the second AZD1222 dose. Source of these receptors: an adult who received the AZD1222 COVID-19 vaccine.

The CDR3 region is CASSFEGPTYEQYF. The CDR3, as DNA: TGTGCCAGCAGTTTTGAGGGGCCCACCTACGAGCAGTACTTC. The V gene is TRBV27, the J gene TRBJ2-7; D may be TRBD1 or TRBD2 (5 bases each). CDR3 length: 14 residues. The V gene's germline CDR1 is MNHEY and CDR2 SMNVEV (reference sequence). Deletions cut 3 bases from V and 2 bases from J, with 11 bases between.

V gene TRBV3-1 (or the pseudogene TRBV3-2) combines with J gene TRBJ2-7; 8 nucleotides agree with TRBD1. The CDR3 contains 18 residues. Germline trimming cut 0 bases from V and 2 bases from J; bases unmatched to any gene: 12. The germline V gene has CDR1 LGHDT and CDR2 YNNKEL (reference sequence). Written as DNA, the CDR3 is TGTGCCAGCAGCCAAGACAGGGGGCCAGTATTTTCAACCTACGAGCAGTACTTC. It codes for CASSQDRGPVFSTYEQYF.

The chain combines TRBV11-2 with TRBJ2-1; weak D call: TRBD1 (6 bases). Germline values: CDR1 SGHAT, CDR2 FQNNGV. V was pared by 5 bases and J by 0 bases, with 11 bases between. This CDR3 comprises 15 residues. CDR3 sequence (DNA): TGTGCCAGCAGCCGCCTGACAGGCTCCTACAATGAGCAGTTCTTC. Amino acid sequence: CASSRLTGSYNEQFF.

This chain uses TRBV2 with TRBJ2-7, with 9 bases identical to TRBD2. J gave up 7 bases and V 7 bases, and 8 bases lay outside the gene matches. The CDR3 runs to 13 residues. Germline lookup yields CDR1 SNHLY and CDR2 FYNNEI. The CDR3 here is CASTPGLAGEQYF. Written as DNA, the CDR3 is TGTGCCAGCACCCCGGGACTAGCTGGTGAGCAGTACTTC.

The chain links TRBV10-3 to TRBJ2-3; D might be TRBD1 or TRBD2, each matching 5 bases. Per germline, CDR1 ENHRY and CDR2 SYGVKD. Trimming pared 0 bases from V and 4 bases from J, leaving 17 bases between. The CDR3 consists of 17 residues. The CDR3 sequence is CAISESRSRGPPDTQYF. DNA of the CDR3: TGTGCCATCAGTGAGTCCCGATCACGGGGCCCGCCAGATACGCAGTATTTT.

The chain combines TRBV2 with TRBJ2-1; D is undetermined. V lost 8 bases and J lost 8, with 16 bases in between. Germline values: CDR1 SNHLY, CDR2 FYNNEI. The CDR3 consists of 13 residues. CDR3 sequence reads: CASGAPFTYEQFF. The CDR3 DNA reads TGTGCCAGCGGAGCTCCTTTTACGTATGAGCAGTTCTTC.

This chain connects TRBV9 to TRBJ2-5; D is undetermined. This CDR3 contains 13 residues. V shed 0 bases and J shed 4 bases, with 7 bases lying between them. Germline V CDR1 and CDR2: SGDLS, YYNGEE. CDR3 region: CASSVGRRETQYF. For the CDR3, the DNA is TGTGCCAGCAGCGTAGGCAGGCGAGAGACCCAGTACTTC.

For the CDR3, the DNA is TGTGCCTGGAGTGCCAGCAGATTCTATGGCTACACCTTC. Translation: CAWSASRFYGYTF. V is TRBV30 and J is TRBJ1-2; D remains ambiguous. This CDR3 contains 13 residues. Trimming took 1 base from V and 4 from J, leaving 10 bases between them. Germline lookup yields CDR1 GTSNPN and CDR2 SVGIG (reference sequence).

This chain connects TRBV7-2 to TRBJ2-7; D is perhaps TRBD1 or TRBD2 (5 bases each). Germline V CDR1 and CDR2: SGHTA, FQGNSA. V shed 5 bases and J shed 3 bases, with 11 bases lying between them. The CDR3 extends over 13 amino acids. This chain's CDR3 is CASSRDQNYEQYF. The CDR3 DNA is TGTGCCAGCAGCAGGGACCAGAACTACGAGCAGTACTTC.

The CDR3 DNA reads TGTGCCACCAGCACGGGACTCCAGGACCCTTGGAATGAGCAGTTCTTC. Amino acids: CATSTGLQDPWNEQFF. This chain joins TRBV15 and TRBJ2-1, with D perhaps matching TRBD2 (6 bases). The CDR3 has 16 residues. Germline-derived CDR1 and CDR2 are LNHNV and YYDKDF (reference sequence). Trimming cost V 4 bases and J 7 bases, with 20 bases left between them.

V is TRBV27 and J is TRBJ2-1; D is perhaps TRBD2 (6 bases). Trimming shortened V by 6 bases and J by 4 bases, and 22 bases separated the two germline ends. The CDR3 is made up of 17 amino acids. In germline, CDR1 is MNHEY, CDR2 SMNVEV (reference sequence). CDR3 sequence: CASSQHPAGPGYNEQFF. The DNA of the CDR3 is TGTGCCAGCAGCCAACACCCCGCGGGGCCGGGTTACAATGAGCAGTTCTTC.

CDR3 sequence: CASSYHLNPGQGGNQPQHF. Written as DNA, the CDR3 is TGTGCCAGCAGCTACCACTTAAATCCGGGACAGGGAGGCAATCAGCCCCAGCATTTT. This chain uses TRBV7-2 with TRBJ1-5, with 9 nucleotides matching TRBD1. Germline V gene lookup returns CDR1 SGHTA and CDR2 FQGNSA. The CDR3 has 19 residues. With 4 bases clipped from V and 2 bases from J, the junction kept 15 bases outside the gene matches.

The chain joins TRBV25-1 to TRBJ1-4; no clear D gene. This CDR3 is built from 11 residues. The germline V and J ends were trimmed by 4 bases and 8 bases, with 5 bases remaining between them. CDR1 MGHDK and CDR2 SYGVNS come from the germline V gene. CDR3 sequence reads: CASSVGEKLFF. As DNA, the CDR3 is TGTGCCAGCAGTGTCGGCGAAAAACTGTTTTTT.

The chain has TRBV4-2 and TRBJ2-1; 13 nucleotides line up with TRBD2. The CDR3 extends over 19 amino acids. The germline gives CDR1 LGHNA, CDR2 YNFKEQ. Unmatched junction bases numbered 5, after V lost 0 bases and J lost 0 bases. The CDR3: CASSQEGTSGIPSYNEQFF. The CDR3 coding sequence is TGTGCCAGCAGCCAAGAAGGGACTAGCGGGATTCCCTCCTACAATGAGCAGTTCTTC.

The chain has TRBV2 and TRBJ2-7; D gene uncertain. V was cut by 8 bases and J by 2 bases, with 7 bases left in between. Germline lookup yields CDR1 SNHLY and CDR2 FYNNEI. The CDR3 contains 11 residues. The CDR3 DNA sequence: TGTGCCAGCGATGCCACCTACGAGCAGTACTTC. Its translation: CASDATYEQYF.

This clone turned up a few times. The rearrangement links TRBV19 to TRBJ1-5; D is unclear. V lost 1 base and J lost 1, with 8 bases in between. The CDR3 length is 15 residues. Germline CDR1 is LNHDA and CDR2 is SQIVND (reference sequence). The CDR3 protein is CASSIGGVSNQPQHF. The DNA of the CDR3 is TGTGCCAGTAGTATAGGTGGGGTGAGCAATCAGCCCCAGCATTTT. Variable domain in full (rest from reference TRBV19 and TRBJ1-5): DGGITQSPKYLFRKEGQNVTLSCEQNLNHDAMYWYRQDPGQGLRLIYYSQIVNDFQKGDIAEGYSVSREKKESFPLTVTSAQKNPTAFYLCASSIGGVSNQPQHFGDGTRLSIL.

This clone occurred a few times. The CDR3 protein is CASSQDRGTGAGYTF. The DNA of the CDR3 is TGTGCCAGCAGCCAAGATAGGGGGACCGGCGCTGGCTACACCTTC. The chain carries TRBV4-2 and TRBJ1-2; D is perhaps TRBD1 (6 bases). The CDR3 covers 15 residues. Trimming cost V 0 bases and J 7 bases, with 15 bases left between them. Germline loops: CDR1 LGHNA, CDR2 YNFKEQ.

V and J are TRBV7-2 and TRBJ1-6; D is unresolved. Trimming pared 5 bases from V and 5 bases from J, leaving 16 bases between. Germline CDR1 is SGHTA and CDR2 is FQGNSA. The CDR3 has 16 amino acids. As DNA, the CDR3 is TGTGCCAGCAGCCGGTATCAAATACGGAATAATTCACCCCTCCACTTT. It is translated as CASSRYQIRNNSPLHF. Complete variable domain (other parts from reference TRBV7-2 and TRBJ1-6): GAGVSQSPSNKVTEKGKDVELRCDPISGHTALYWYRQSLGQGLEFLIYFQGNSAPDKSGLPSDRFSAERTGGSVSTLTIQRTQQEDSAVYLCASSRYQIRNNSPLHFGNGTRLTVT.

V is TRBV11-2 and J is TRBJ2-5, with 7 bases aligning to TRBD2. The CDR3 consists of 18 residues. Germline loops: CDR1 SGHAT, CDR2 FQNNGV. V shed 5 bases and J 5 bases; nucleotides not matched to a gene: 20. The CDR3: CASSPPFGGRAFRETQYF. CDR3 nucleotides: TGTGCCAGCAGCCCGCCTTTTGGGGGGAGGGCCTTTCGGGAGACCCAGTACTTC.

This chain joins TRBV19 and TRBJ1-1; 7 nucleotides match TRBD1. CDR3 size: 15 residues. Trimming at V came to 5 bases and at J to 3 bases, leaving 9 bases not matched to a gene. Germline V gives CDR1 LNHDA, CDR2 SQIVND (reference sequence). This CDR3 is CASSSPPGGHTEAFF. DNA for the CDR3: TGTGCCAGTAGTTCTCCCCCAGGGGGGCACACTGAAGCTTTCTTT.

V and J are TRBV11-3 and TRBJ2-6; D remains unclear. Trimming removed 5 bases at V and 1 base at J, with 12 bases between. The CDR3 runs 16 residues. Germline V lookup: CDR1 SGHNT, CDR2 YENEEA. DNA of the CDR3: TGTGCCAGCAGCCCGAGCCCCCGGTCTGGGGCCAACGTCCTGACTTTC. It encodes CASSPSPRSGANVLTF. The entire variable domain, with the rest obtained from reference TRBV11-3 and TRBJ2-6, is as follows: EAGVVQSPRYKIIEKKQPVAFWCNPISGHNTLYWYLQNLGQGPELLIRYENEEAVDDSQLPKDRFSAERLKGVDSTLKIQPAELGDSAVYLCASSPSPRSGANVLTFGAGSRLTVL.

Written as DNA, the CDR3 is TGTGCCTGGACTAGCGGCGCCTACGAGCAGTACTTC. It codes for CAWTSGAYEQYF. The rearrangement joins TRBV30 to TRBJ2-7, with TRBD2 matching over 7 bases. Germline loops: CDR1 GTSNPN, CDR2 SVGIG (reference sequence). This CDR3 has 12 amino acids. The ends lost 4 bases at V and 2 bases at J; junction bases unmatched: 2.

The chain recombines TRBV2 with TRBJ2-7, with D possibly TRBD2 on 6 matching bases. This CDR3 has 12 residues. The V end was cut by 7 bases, the J end by 8 bases, with 15 bases between. Germline CDR1 reads SNHLY; CDR2 reads FYNNEI. CDR3 amino acids: CASTSGGGKQYF. The DNA of the CDR3 is TGTGCCAGCACGTCCGGCGGAGGGAAGCAGTACTTC.

The chain couples TRBV7-9 to TRBJ2-1; TRBD2 might be the D (5 bases). From germline, CDR1 is SEHNR and CDR2 FQNEAQ (reference sequence). The CDR3 covers 15 residues. V was pared by 5 bases and J by 8 bases, with 19 bases between. The CDR3 reads CASSPVGLPEDEQFF. Here the CDR3 DNA reads TGTGCCAGCAGCCCCGTAGGACTTCCCGAGGATGAGCAGTTCTTC.

This clone was detected once. This chain joins TRBV18 and TRBJ2-2; TRBD1 aligns across 11 bases. The CDR3 has 17 amino acids. Trimming cost V 3 bases and J 4 bases; bases outside gene matches: 7. Germline V gene sequence: CDR1 KGHSH, CDR2 LQKENI. CDR3 residues: CASSPQGTGGSTGELFF. In DNA, the CDR3 is TGTGCCAGCTCACCTCAAGGGACAGGGGGAAGCACCGGGGAGCTGTTTTTT.

The chain is built from TRBV4-1 and TRBJ2-7; D may be TRBD2 (6 bases). Trimming took off 9 bases at V and 1 base at J, with 16 bases between the two ends. The V gene's germline CDR1 is MGHRA and CDR2 YSYEKL. The CDR3 length is 14 residues. The CDR3 region is CARGVGGSSYEQYF. In DNA, the CDR3 is TGCGCCAGGGGGGTGGGGGGATCGTCCTACGAGCAGTACTTC.

This clone was counted between two and nine times. The gene calls are TRBV18 and TRBJ1-2, with D unresolved. Germline lookup yields CDR1 KGHSH and CDR2 LQKENI. The V end lost 2 bases, the J end lost 3 bases, and 7 bases lay between the germline ends. CDR3 length equals 13 residues. In DNA form, the CDR3 reads TGTGCCAGCTCACCAGGCAGAGACTATGGCTACACCTTC. Residues: CASSPGRDYGYTF.

The V call is TRBV19, the J call TRBJ1-2, with D perhaps TRBD1 (6 bases). This CDR3 spans 13 amino acids. CDR1 is LNHDA, CDR2 SQIVND, per germline (reference sequence). The V end lost 8 bases, the J end lost 8 bases, and 18 bases lay between the germline ends. Written as DNA, the CDR3 is TGTGCCAGTGCCTATTCTCAGGGGTCCGGCTACACCTTC. It encodes CASAYSQGSGYTF.

The V and J genes are TRBV5-6 and TRBJ2-7; D gene ambiguous. The germline gives CDR1 SGHDT, CDR2 YYEEEE. CDR3 length equals 12 residues. Trimming took 6 bases from V and 2 from J, leaving 9 bases between them. The CDR3 loop reads CASTISAYEQYF. Written as DNA, the CDR3 is TGTGCCAGCACCATCTCAGCCTACGAGCAGTACTTC. The full variable domain, completed using reference TRBV5-6 and TRBJ2-7, is DAGVTQSPTHLIKTRGQQVTLRCSPKSGHDTVSWYQQALGQGPQFIFQYYEEEERQRGNFPDRFSGHQFPNYSSELNVNALLLGDSALYLCASTISAYEQYFGPGTRLTVT.

This clone turned up a few times. The J gene is TRBJ1-6, the V gene TRBV5-8; perhaps TRBD1 as D (5 bases). Germline CDR1 SGHTS, CDR2 YDEGEE. The ends were cut back, 1 base at V and 8 bases at J, with 13 bases in the middle. The CDR3 is 15 amino acids. The CDR3: CASSLSPGGDSPLHF. CDR3 coding DNA: TGTGCCAGCAGCTTGTCCCCGGGGGGGGATTCACCCCTCCACTTT.